Below, one T cell receptor (beta chain) is given with its context. Its antigen remains unidentified. Nothing much larger sits one base from this clone, and base qualities are not available. This sample was included in a study of spatial heterogeneity in lung cancer (dated by TCRdb to the late 2010s). Background for the entire study: More beta-chain than alpha-chain transcripts were consistently detected, likely reflecting higher beta-chain transcript abundance. Both alpha and beta chains were TCR-sequenced in about 240 tumor regions, 64 matched nontumor lung samples and 56 PBMC samples obtained at surgery. The study linked features of the TCR repertoire to counts of nonsynonymous mutations, which were determined by whole-exome sequencing of tumor tissue. In the raw uncorrected reads, each unique combination of TCR and UMI appeared on average more than ten times. The study quantitatively compared TCR alpha and beta repertoires across multiple tumor regions, matched nontumor lung and blood in non-small cell lung cancer. The full study reports these points: Confirming at a functional level the hypothesis that regional TCRs recognize regional mutations was considered to require additional single-cell paired TCR alpha and beta sequencing. Ubiquitous expanded tumor TCRs showed up in blood more often at tumor resection than at routine follow-up.

The germline V gene provides CDR1 KGHSH and CDR2 LQKENI. V is cut by 5 bases and J by 4 bases, and the space between the germline ends is 14 bases. From its cysteine to its phenylalanine, the CDR3 spans 14 amino acids. Solely the CDR3 DNA is kept, with 42 bases framed from the first base. The method behind the library was 5' RACE. The listed sequencing device is NextSeq 500. In the TCR library protocol, a unique molecular identifier was attached to each TCR cDNA molecule so that PCR and sequencing errors could be corrected. Processing in the source paper ran as follows. Decombinator tools were used for TCR identification, UMI-based error correction and CDR3 extraction. TCRs above a frequency of 2 per 1,000, corresponding to the top 1% of the tumor frequency distribution, were defined as expanded. Each repertoire was subsampled 100 times to 5,000 TCRs, after which Renyi diversity was computed with the R vegan package. To build CDR3 similarity networks, amino acid triplet string-kernel similarity was used, and CDR3s were connected when their pairwise similarity was above 0.82. TCRdb passed the public sequencing reads through fastp at Q25 and MiXCR, retaining productive beta sequences. Duplicate CDR3 protein sequences are folded into a single record with the most common DNA and genes. TCRdb's processing, not the authors' own work, is the source of the V and J calls. The sample profile shows 80,000 to 95,000 distinct CDR3 sequences; under 9% of them were found once. Less than 8.5% of the sample is held by the ten biggest clonotypes.

The label giving this sample's time point can be read as: sample taken at primary tumor resection. Without any cell sorting, TCR sequencing was performed on whole RNA extracted either from tumor and nontumor lung tissue or from cryopreserved PBMC samples. Samples were obtained from 70 to 85 patients with early-stage, untreated non-small cell lung cancer from the lung TRACERx cohort. Only patients for whom sufficient RNA was available from at least two tumor regions were selected for TCR sequencing. Recombination connected TRBV18 to TRBJ2-5; confidence is insufficient to name the D gene. Sequencing used PBMCs, obtained at surgery. This receptor was identified in a male donor with early-stage non-small cell lung cancer. The CDR3 amino acid sequence is: CASSDSMGGETQYF. DNA sequence: TGTGCCAGCTCAGACTCCATGGGCGGAGAGACCCAGTACTTC.